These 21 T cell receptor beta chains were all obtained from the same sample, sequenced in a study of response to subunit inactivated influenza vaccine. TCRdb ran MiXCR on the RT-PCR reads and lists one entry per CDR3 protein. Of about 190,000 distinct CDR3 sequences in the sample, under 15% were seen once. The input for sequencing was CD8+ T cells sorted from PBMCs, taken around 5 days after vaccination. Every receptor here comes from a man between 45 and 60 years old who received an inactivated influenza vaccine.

The DNA for the CDR3 is TGTGCCAGCACTCGGGGTCCATACTACGAGCAGTACTTC. This gives the protein CASTRGPYYEQYF. The chain is built from TRBV6-1 and TRBJ2-7; maybe TRBD2 (5 bases). The length of the CDR3 is 13 residues. From germline, CDR1 is MNHNS and CDR2 SASEGT. Deletions cut 7 bases from V and 3 bases from J, with 13 bases between.

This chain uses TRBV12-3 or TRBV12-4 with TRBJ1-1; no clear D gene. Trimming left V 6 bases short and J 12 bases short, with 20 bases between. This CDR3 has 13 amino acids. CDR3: CASRSSMSPDPFF. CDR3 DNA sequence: TGTGCCAGCAGATCCTCGATGAGCCCAGATCCTTTCTTT.

The CDR3: CASSQDFLGQTNQPQHF. The CDR3 bases are TGCGCCAGCAGCCAAGATTTTTTGGGACAGACTAATCAGCCCCAGCATTTT. The V and J genes are TRBV4-1 and TRBJ1-5; 7 bases fit TRBD1. This CDR3 is 17 amino acids long. V was pared by 0 bases and J by 4 bases, with 9 bases of the junction left unmatched. The germline CDR1 and CDR2 sequences are MGHRA and YSYEKL.

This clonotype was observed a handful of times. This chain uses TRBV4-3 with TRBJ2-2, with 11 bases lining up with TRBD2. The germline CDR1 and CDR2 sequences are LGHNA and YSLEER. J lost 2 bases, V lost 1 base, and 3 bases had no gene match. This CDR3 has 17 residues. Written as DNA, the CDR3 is TGCGCCAGCAGCCAAGGGCTAGCGGGGGGCAACACCGGGGAGCTGTTTTTT. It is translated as CASSQGLAGGNTGELFF.

The DNA for the CDR3 is TGCAGTGCTAGAGATTTCGCGGCCGGGGAGCTGTTTTTT. This encodes CSARDFAAGELFF. The rearrangement joins TRBV20-1 to TRBJ2-2; D is undetermined. Per the germline V gene, CDR1 is DFQATT and CDR2 is SNEGSKA (reference sequence). The CDR3 length is 13 residues. V lost 0 bases, J lost 6 bases, and 8 bases lay in between.

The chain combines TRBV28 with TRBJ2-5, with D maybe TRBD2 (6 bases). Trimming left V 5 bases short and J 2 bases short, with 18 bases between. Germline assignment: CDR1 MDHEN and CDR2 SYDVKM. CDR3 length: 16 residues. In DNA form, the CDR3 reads TGTGCCAGCAGTAGCCGGGAGTCCGGATCTCAAGAGACCCAGTACTTC. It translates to CASSSRESGSQETQYF.

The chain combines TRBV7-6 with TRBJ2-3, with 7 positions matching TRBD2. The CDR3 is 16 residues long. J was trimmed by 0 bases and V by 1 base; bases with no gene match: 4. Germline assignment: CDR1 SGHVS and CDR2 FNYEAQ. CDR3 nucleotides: TGTGCCAGCAGCTTAGACAGCGGGGCCAGCACAGATACGCAGTATTTT. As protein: CASSLDSGASTDTQYF. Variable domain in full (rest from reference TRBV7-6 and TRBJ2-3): GAGVSQSPRYKVTKRGQDVALRCDPISGHVSLYWYRQALGQGPEFLTYFNYEAQQDKSGLPNDRFSAERPEGSISTLTIQRTEQRDSAMYRCASSLDSGASTDTQYFGPGTRLTVL.

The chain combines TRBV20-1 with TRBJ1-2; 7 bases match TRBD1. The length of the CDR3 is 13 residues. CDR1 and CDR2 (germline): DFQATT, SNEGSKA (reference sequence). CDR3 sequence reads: CSLPGQSNYGYTF. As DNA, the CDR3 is TGCAGCTTGCCGGGACAGAGTAACTATGGCTACACCTTC.

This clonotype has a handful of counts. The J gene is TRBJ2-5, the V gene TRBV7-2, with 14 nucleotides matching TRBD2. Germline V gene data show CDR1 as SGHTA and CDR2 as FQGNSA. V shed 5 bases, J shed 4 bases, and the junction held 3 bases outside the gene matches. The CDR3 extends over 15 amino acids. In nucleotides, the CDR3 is TGTGCCAGCAGCGGGACTAGCGGGAGAATAGAGACCCAGTACTTC. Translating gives CASSGTSGRIETQYF.

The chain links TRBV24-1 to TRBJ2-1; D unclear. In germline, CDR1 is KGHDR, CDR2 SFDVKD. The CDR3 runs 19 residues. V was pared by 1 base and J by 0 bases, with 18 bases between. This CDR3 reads CATSDFRIRDQSSYNEQFF. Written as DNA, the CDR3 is TGTGCCACCAGTGATTTTAGGATTAGGGATCAAAGCTCCTACAATGAGCAGTTCTTC.

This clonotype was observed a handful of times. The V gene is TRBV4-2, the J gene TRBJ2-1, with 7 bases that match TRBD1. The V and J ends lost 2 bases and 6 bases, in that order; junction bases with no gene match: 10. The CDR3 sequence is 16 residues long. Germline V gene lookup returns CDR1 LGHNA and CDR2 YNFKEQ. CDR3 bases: TGTGCCAGCAGCCAAACGGTAGGGGGCCTGTCCAATGAGCAGTTCTTC. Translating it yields CASSQTVGGLSNEQFF.

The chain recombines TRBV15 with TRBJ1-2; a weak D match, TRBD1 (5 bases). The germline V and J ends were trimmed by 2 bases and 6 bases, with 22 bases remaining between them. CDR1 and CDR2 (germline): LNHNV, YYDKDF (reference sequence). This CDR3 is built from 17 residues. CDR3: CATSRSEVQRGEHGYTF. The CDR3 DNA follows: TGTGCCACCAGCAGATCTGAAGTCCAACGGGGGGAGCATGGCTACACCTTC.

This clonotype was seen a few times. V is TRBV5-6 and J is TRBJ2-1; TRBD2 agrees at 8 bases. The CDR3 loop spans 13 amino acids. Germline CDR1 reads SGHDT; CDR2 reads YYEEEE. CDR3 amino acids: CAGAGGTYNEQFF. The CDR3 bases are TGTGCAGGGGCGGGGGGAACCTACAATGAGCAGTTCTTC.

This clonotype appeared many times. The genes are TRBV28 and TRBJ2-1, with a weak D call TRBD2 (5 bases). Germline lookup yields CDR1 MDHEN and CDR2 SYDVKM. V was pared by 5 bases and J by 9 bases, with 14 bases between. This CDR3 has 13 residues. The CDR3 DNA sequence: TGTGCCAGCAGTCGGCTAGCAGATCCTGAGCAGTTCTTC. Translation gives CASSRLADPEQFF.

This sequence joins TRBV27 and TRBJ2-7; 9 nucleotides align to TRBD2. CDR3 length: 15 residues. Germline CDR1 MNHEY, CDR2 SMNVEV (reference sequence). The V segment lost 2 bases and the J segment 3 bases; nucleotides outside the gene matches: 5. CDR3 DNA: TGTGCCAGCAGTTTAGGCCTAGCGGGATACTACGAGCAGTACTTC. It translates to CASSLGLAGYYEQYF.

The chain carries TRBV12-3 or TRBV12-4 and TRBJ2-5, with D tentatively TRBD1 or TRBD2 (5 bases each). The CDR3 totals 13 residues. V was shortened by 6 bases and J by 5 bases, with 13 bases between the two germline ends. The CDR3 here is CASRRDPTETQYF. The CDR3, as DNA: TGTGCCAGCAGAAGGGACCCCACTGAGACCCAGTACTTC.

CDR3 protein: CASSLYRLDSNTGELFF. The CDR3 bases are TGTGCCAGCAGCCTCTACCGTCTGGACTCGAACACCGGGGAGCTGTTTTTT. The chain joins TRBV7-9 to TRBJ2-2; D possibly corresponds to TRBD2 (5 bases). The V gene lost 5 bases and the J gene lost 0 bases, with 16 bases spanning the gap. Germline CDR1 reads SEHNR; CDR2 reads FQNEAQ (reference sequence). The CDR3 is 17 amino acids.

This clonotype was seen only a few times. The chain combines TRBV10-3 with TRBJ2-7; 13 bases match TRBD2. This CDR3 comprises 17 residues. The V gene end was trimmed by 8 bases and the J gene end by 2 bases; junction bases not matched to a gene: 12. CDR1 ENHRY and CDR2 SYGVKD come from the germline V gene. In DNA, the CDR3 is TGTGCCATCCAAGGACTAGCGGGGGTCACTGCCCCCTACGAGCAGTACTTC. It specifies CAIQGLAGVTAPYEQYF.

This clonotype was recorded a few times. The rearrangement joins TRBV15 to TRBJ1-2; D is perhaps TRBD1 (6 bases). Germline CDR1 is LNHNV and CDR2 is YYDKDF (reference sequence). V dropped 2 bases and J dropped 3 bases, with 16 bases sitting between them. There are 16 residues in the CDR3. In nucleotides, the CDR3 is TGTGCCACCAGCAGAAAGCCTGGACAGCCGGACTATGGCTACACCTTC. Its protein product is CATSRKPGQPDYGYTF.

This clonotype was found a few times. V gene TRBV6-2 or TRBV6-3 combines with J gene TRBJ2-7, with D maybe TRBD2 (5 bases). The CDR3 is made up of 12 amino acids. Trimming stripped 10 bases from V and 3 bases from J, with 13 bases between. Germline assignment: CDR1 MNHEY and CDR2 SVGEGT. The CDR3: CATRSEVYEQYF. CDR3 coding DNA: TGTGCCACCAGGTCGGAGGTCTACGAGCAGTACTTC.

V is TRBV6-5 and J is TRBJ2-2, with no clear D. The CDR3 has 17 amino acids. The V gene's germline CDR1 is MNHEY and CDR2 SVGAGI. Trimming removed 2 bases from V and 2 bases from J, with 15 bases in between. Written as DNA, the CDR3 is TGTGCCAGCAGTTACCCGACCCGGGTCGGTAACACCGGGGAGCTGTTTTTT. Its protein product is CASSYPTRVGNTGELFF.